This T cell receptor beta chain was profiled in a study of vaccination and CD4 T cells after COVID-19. The Oncomine TCR Beta short-read assay was what sequenced the DNA obtained from cultured CD4+ T cells. One entry per CDR3 protein results from TCRdb running MiXCR on the PCR reads. The table records under 3,500 distinct CDR3 sequences, over 20% of them present only once. Treatment meaning: roughly ten-day PBMC culture with coronavirus spike peptide pools or control peptides (ViraFEST assay). A note on this clonotype: Its antigen is undetermined.

Trimming pared 0 bases from V and 1 base from J, leaving 3 bases between. The germline CDR1 and CDR2 sequences are LNHNV and YYDKDF (reference sequence). The CDR3 length is 13 residues. This material consisted of CD4+ T cells from blood, cultured in vitro, taken after SARS-CoV-2 vaccination. The chain joins TRBV15 to TRBJ1-1; D unclear. The source is a human donor who had recovered from COVID-19. The DNA of the CDR3 is TGTGCCACCAGCAGAGACTGGAACACTGAAGCTTTCTTT. It encodes CATSRDWNTEAFF.